The sequence of this T cell receptor beta chain was determined in a study of identifying expanded T cells in peripheral blood. The CDR3 totals 14 residues. V dropped 2 bases and J dropped 0 bases, with 7 bases sitting between them. Germline CDR1 and CDR2: MNHEY and SVGAGI. Here immunoSEQ multiplex PCR was the method, and the copy in TCRdb shows in-frame clones only, minus some. The data show 100,000 to 150,000 clones, more than 80% seen once. The sequenced sample consisted of blood. The J gene is TRBJ1-2, the V gene TRBV6-5; D is possibly TRBD1 (5 bases). The clonotype comes from a person between 18 and 75 years old in good health. DNA of the CDR3: TGTGCCAGCAGTTACGACAGAACTAACTATGGCTACACCTTC. Protein: CASSYDRTNYGYTF.